These 11 T cell receptor beta chains were all obtained from the same sample, sequenced in a study of T cells in women clearing cervical HPV infection (dated by TCRdb to 2016 to 2019). The library was built by means of the immunoSEQ multiplex PCR assay. TCRdb took over this immuneACCESS table, retaining in-frame rearrangements with V and J assigned. Such tables are incomplete; in checked studies, under half of the missing clones stem from an unresolved V gene, and the remainder is unexplained. The sample's clone listing holds 20,000 to 25,000 clones. The top ten clones comprise 6.5% to 8.5% of the sample. Sequencing was done on a sample of blood buffy coat. These receptors all stem from a woman between 18 and 70 years old with a cervical HPV16 infection that either progressed to CIN3+ or cleared (not recorded which).

The CDR3: CASTFQGFRNTEAFF. CDR3 DNA, as far as it was read: TGTGCCAGCACGTTTCAGGGCTTTAGGAACACTGAA. The chain joins TRBV2 to TRBJ1-1; a weak D match, TRBD1 (5 bases). The missing CDR3 end, 3 residues past where the read stops, is filled in from the germline J gene. From germline, CDR1 is SNHLY and CDR2 FYNNEI. Trimming left V 7 bases short and J 1 base short, with 16 bases between. The CDR3 loop spans 15 amino acids.

Considering frequency, this clone is medium-sized. The CDR3 goes on 3 residues after the read ends, and that part is filled in from the germline J gene. This chain connects TRBV18 to TRBJ2-3, with D perhaps TRBD1 (6 bases). The germline CDR1 and CDR2 sequences are KGHSH and LQKENI. With 3 bases removed from V and 1 base from J, the gap between germline ends came to 17 bases. CDR3 length: 17 amino acids. The CDR3 here is CASSPETGTTGTDTQYF. The CDR3 DNA, read in part, is TGTGCCAGCTCACCCGAAACCGGGACAACCGGCACAGATACG.

Turning to this clone: The observed sequence ends 3 residues before the CDR3 terminus, with the missing tail filled in from the germline J gene. The chain carries TRBV2 and TRBJ1-5; 7 bases are shared with TRBD1. This CDR3 contains 15 residues. Trimming cost V 7 bases and J 1 base; bases outside gene matches: 7. The germline CDR1 and CDR2 sequences are SNHLY and FYNNEI. The CDR3 loop is CASKGQTTSNQPQHF. CDR3 DNA, as far as it was read: TGTGCCAGCAAGGGACAGACAACAAGCAATCAGCCC.

Regarding this clone: The CDR3 end lies 3 residues beyond the end of the read and is filled in from the germline J gene. The chain recombines TRBV9 with TRBJ2-7; D unclear. This CDR3 has 14 amino acids. V lost 0 bases and J 0 bases, leaving 7 bases between the germline ends. CDR1 is SGDLS and CDR2 is YYNGEE in the germline V gene. The part of the CDR3 DNA that was read is TGTGCCAGCAGCGTAGCCCAGAGCTCCTACGAG. It yields the protein CASSVAQSSYE. The full-length CDR3 reads as CASSVAQSSYEQYF. Full variable domain (remainder filled in from reference TRBV9 and TRBJ2-7): DSGVTQTPKHLITATGQRVTLRCSPRSGDLSVYWYQQSLDQGLQFLIQYYNGEERAKGNILERFSAQQFPDLHSELNLSSLELGDSALYFCASSVAQSSYEQYFGPGTRLTVT.

Regarding this clone: The sequence runs out 3 residues before the end of the CDR3; the remainder is reconstructed from the germline J gene. V gene TRBV7-9 combines with J gene TRBJ1-2; D remains unclear. V lost 0 bases and J 2 bases, leaving 10 bases between the germline ends. CDR1 SEHNR and CDR2 FQNEAQ come from the germline V gene (reference sequence). CDR3 length equals 15 residues. CDR3 DNA, as far as it was read: TGTGCCAGCAGCTTAGCCGAGGCAGCGAACTATGGC. Its protein product is CASSLAEAANYG. The CDR3 as a whole reads CASSLAEAANYGYTF.

A note on this clone: The read terminates 3 residues before the CDR3 end, so the remaining end is supplied by the germline J gene. V gene TRBV10-3 combines with J gene TRBJ2-3, with D perhaps TRBD2 (6 bases). Trimming removed 5 bases from V and 0 bases from J, with 12 bases in between. The germline gives CDR1 ENHRY, CDR2 SYGVKD. There are 15 residues in the CDR3. CDR3 DNA, as far as it was read: TGTGCCATCAGTATTAGCGGAGGGAGCACAGATACG. This gives the protein CAISISGGSTDT. The whole CDR3 protein is CAISISGGSTDTQYF.

About this clone itself: The sequenced fragment ends 3 residues before the CDR3 boundary, so the rest is inferred from the germline J gene. The chain uses TRBV27 and TRBJ2-7; D might be TRBD2 (5 bases). Trimming took off 6 bases at V and 0 bases at J, with 15 bases between the two ends. CDR1 and CDR2 (germline): MNHEY, SMNVEV (reference sequence). The CDR3 has 15 residues. This chain's CDR3 is CASSPRTPSSYEQYF. The sequenced part of the CDR3 DNA is TGTGCCAGCAGCCCCAGGACTCCCAGCTCCTACGAG.

Turning to this clone: The read ends 3 residues early relative to the CDR3; the germline J gene fills the gap. J is TRBJ1-1 and V is TRBV6-2 or TRBV6-3, with D perhaps matching TRBD1 (5 bases). The V gene's germline CDR1 is MNHEY and CDR2 SVGEGT. The CDR3 runs to 15 residues. With 1 base removed from V and 2 bases from J, the gap between germline ends came to 11 bases. The CDR3 region is CASSYYGQGNTEAFF. The sequenced CDR3 bases are TGTGCCAGCAGTTACTACGGGCAGGGAAACACTGAA.

This clone is labeled medium-sized based on frequency. The read falls 3 residues short of the CDR3 end, and the missing part is taken from the germline J gene. The chain joins TRBV18 to TRBJ2-3; TRBD2 agrees at 7 bases. From germline, CDR1 is KGHSH and CDR2 LQKENI. V trimming: 2 bases; J trimming: 4 bases; junction bases outside the gene matches: 15. This CDR3 contains 18 residues. The sequenced part of the CDR3 DNA is TGTGCCAGCTCACCAACCCTAGCAGCGGGATATGATGCAGATACG. Amino acid sequence: CASSPTLAAGYDADT. The full CDR3 sequence reads CASSPTLAAGYDADTQYF.

The sequenced part of the CDR3 DNA is TGTGCCAGCCCTACTTACTTACAGGCCCACGAGTACCAAGAGACG. It translates to CASPTYLQAHEYQET. From start to end, the CDR3 is CASPTYLQAHEYQETQYF. J is TRBJ2-3 and V is TRBV2; possibly TRBD1 for D (5 bases). Sequencing ends 3 residues short of the CDR3 end; the germline J gene provides the rest. The V gene's germline CDR1 is SNHLY and CDR2 FYNNEI. The CDR3 consists of 18 residues.

As to this clone: Coverage ceases 3 residues before the CDR3 finishes, and the germline J gene fills in the end. The J gene is TRBJ1-2, the V gene TRBV7-3; D unresolved. CDR1 and CDR2 (germline): SGHTA, FQGTGA. This CDR3 spans 13 amino acids. The CDR3 sequence: CASSLGPNNDYTF. CDR3 DNA (partial): TGTGCCAGCAGCTTAGGCCCAAACAATGAC.